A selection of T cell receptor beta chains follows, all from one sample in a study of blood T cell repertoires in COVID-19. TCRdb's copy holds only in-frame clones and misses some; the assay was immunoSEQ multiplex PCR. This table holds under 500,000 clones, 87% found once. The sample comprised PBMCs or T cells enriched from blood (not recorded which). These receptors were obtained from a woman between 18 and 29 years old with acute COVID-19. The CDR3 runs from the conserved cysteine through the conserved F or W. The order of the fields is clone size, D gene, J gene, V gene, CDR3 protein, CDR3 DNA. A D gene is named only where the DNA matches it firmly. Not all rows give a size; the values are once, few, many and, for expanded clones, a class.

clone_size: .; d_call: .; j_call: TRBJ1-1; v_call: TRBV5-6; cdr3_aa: CASSLTDLGTEAFF; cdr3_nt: TGTGCCAGCAGCTTGACAGATTTGGGCACTGAAGCTTTCTTT
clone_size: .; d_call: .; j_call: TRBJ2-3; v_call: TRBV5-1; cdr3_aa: CASSLGGRVSTDTQYF; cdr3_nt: TGCGCCAGCAGCTTAGGGGGTAGGGTGAGCACAGATACGCAGTATTTT
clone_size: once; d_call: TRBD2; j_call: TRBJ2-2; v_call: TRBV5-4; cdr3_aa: CASSLANLAGHTGELFF; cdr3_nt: TGTGCCAGCAGCTTGGCCAACCTAGCGGGGCACACCGGGGAGCTGTTTTTT
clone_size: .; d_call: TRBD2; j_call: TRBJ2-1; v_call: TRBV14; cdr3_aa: CASSQPILAARDNEQFF; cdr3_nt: TGTGCCAGCAGCCAACCGATACTAGCGGCCAGGGACAATGAGCAGTTCTTC
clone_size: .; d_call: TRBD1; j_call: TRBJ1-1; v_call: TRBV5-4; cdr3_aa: CASSEGQGNTEAFF; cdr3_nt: TGTGCCAGCAGCGAGGGACAGGGGAACACTGAAGCTTTCTTT
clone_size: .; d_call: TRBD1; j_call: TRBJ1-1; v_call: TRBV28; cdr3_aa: CASSPFWDRGQGEAFF; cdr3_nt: TGTGCCAGCAGTCCTTTTTGGGACAGGGGGCAGGGTGAAGCTTTCTTT
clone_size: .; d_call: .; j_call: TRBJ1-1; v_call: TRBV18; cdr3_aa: CASSPWEGAMNTEAFF; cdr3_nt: TGTGCCAGCTCACCATGGGAAGGGGCGATGAACACTGAAGCTTTCTTT
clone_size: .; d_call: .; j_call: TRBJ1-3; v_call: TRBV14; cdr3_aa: CASSQLRVSGNTIYF; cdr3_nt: TGTGCCAGCAGCCAACTCCGCGTCTCTGGAAACACCATATATTTT
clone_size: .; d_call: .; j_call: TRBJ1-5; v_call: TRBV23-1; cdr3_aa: CASSHSGVYQPQHF; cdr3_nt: TGCGCCAGCAGTCACTCAGGGGTGTACCAGCCCCAGCATTTT
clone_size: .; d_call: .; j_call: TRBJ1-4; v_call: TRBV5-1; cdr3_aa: CASSLGRAQHNEKLFF; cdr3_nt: TGCGCCAGCAGCTTAGGGAGGGCCCAACATAATGAAAAACTCTTTTTT
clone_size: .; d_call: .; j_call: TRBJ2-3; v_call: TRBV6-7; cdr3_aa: CATMDSPYGSDTQYF; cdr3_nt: TGTGCCACCATGGACAGCCCCTATGGATCAGATACGCAGTATTTT
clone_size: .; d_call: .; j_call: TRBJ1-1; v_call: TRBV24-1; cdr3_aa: CATSDGMNTEAFF; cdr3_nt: TGTGCCACCAGTGACGGGATGAACACTGAAGCTTTCTTT
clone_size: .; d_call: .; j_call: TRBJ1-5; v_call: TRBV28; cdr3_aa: CAAGRGQPQHF; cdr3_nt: TGTGCCGCCGGGCGGGGGCAGCCCCAGCATTTT
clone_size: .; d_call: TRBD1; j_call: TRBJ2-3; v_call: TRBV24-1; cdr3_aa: CATGTGGRDTQYF; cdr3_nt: TGTGCCACGGGGACAGGGGGACGAGATACGCAGTATTTT
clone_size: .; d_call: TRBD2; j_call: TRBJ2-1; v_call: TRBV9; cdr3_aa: CASSDQGGRGLGNEQFF; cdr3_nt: TGTGCCAGCAGCGACCAAGGGGGGCGGGGACTAGGTAATGAGCAGTTCTTC
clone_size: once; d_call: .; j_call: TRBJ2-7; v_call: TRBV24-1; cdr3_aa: CATSDRTYTYEQYF; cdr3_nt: TGTGCCACCAGTGACAGGACTTACACCTACGAGCAGTACTTC
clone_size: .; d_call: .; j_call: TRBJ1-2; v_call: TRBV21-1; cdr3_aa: CASSKIGYGYTF; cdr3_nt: TGTGCCAGCAGCAAAATCGGCTATGGCTACACCTTC
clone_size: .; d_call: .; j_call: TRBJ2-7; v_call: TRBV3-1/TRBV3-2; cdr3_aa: CASSRDLSPVEQYF; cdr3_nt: TGTGCCAGCAGCCGGGACTTGTCCCCCGTCGAGCAGTACTTC
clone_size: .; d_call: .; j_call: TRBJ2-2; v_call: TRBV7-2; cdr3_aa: CASSLYVVTVTGELFF; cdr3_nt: TGTGCCAGCAGCTTGTATGTGGTAACTGTCACCGGGGAGCTGTTTTTT
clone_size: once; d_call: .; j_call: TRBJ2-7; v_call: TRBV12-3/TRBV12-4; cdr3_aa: CASSGGPYEQYF; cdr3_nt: TGTGCCAGCAGCGGGGGACCTTACGAGCAGTACTTC
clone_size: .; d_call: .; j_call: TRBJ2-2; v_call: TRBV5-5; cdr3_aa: CASSSQGHYGELFF; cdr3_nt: TGTGCCAGCAGCTCACAGGGTCACTACGGGGAGCTGTTTTTT
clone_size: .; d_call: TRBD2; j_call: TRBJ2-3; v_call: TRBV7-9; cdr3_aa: CASSPRAGGRTDTQYF; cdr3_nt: TGTGCCAGCAGCCCCCGAGCGGGAGGGAGAACAGATACGCAGTATTTT
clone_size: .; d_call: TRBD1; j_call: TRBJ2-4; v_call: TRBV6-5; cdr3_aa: CASRQGLLAKNIQYF; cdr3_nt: TGTGCCAGCAGACAGGGGCTTCTAGCCAAAAACATTCAGTACTTC
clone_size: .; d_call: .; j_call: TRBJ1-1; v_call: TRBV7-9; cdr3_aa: CASSPLGTKNTEAFF; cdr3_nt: TGTGCCAGCAGCCCACTTGGGACAAAGAACACTGAAGCTTTCTTT
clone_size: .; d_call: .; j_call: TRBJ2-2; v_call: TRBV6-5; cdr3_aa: CASSYRQPNTGELFF; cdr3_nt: TGTGCCAGCAGTTACCGACAGCCGAACACCGGGGAGCTGTTTTTT
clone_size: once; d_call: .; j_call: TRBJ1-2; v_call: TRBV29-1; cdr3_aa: CSVEIGQNYGYTF; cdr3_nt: TGCAGCGTTGAAATTGGGCAGAACTATGGCTACACCTTC
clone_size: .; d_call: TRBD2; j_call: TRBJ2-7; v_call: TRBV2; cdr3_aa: CASASGSYEQYF; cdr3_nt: TGTGCCAGCGCTAGCGGTTCCTACGAGCAGTACTTC
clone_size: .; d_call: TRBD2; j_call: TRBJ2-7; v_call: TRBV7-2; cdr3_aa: CASSLGGLAGVSEQYF; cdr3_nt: TGTGCCAGCAGCTTAGGCGGACTAGCGGGAGTCTCCGAGCAGTACTTC
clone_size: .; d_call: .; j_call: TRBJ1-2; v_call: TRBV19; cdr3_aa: CASSMLDYYGYTF; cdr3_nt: TGTGCCAGTAGTATGCTAGATTACTATGGCTACACCTTC
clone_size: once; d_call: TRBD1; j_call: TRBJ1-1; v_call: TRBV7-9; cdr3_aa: CASSLNRGIGTEAFF; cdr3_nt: TGTGCCAGCAGCTTAAACAGGGGGATCGGCACTGAAGCTTTCTTT
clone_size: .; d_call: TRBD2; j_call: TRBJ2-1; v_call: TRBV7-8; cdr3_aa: CASSSGLAGVWEQFF; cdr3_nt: TGTGCCAGCAGTTCGGGACTAGCGGGAGTCTGGGAGCAGTTCTTC
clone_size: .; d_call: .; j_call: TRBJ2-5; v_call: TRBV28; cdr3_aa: CASSARRGYQETQYF; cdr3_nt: TGTGCCAGCAGTGCTAGAAGAGGTTACCAAGAGACCCAGTACTTC
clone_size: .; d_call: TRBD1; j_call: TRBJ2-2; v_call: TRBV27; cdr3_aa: CASTDRVTGELFF; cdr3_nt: TGTGCCAGCACGGACAGGGTCACCGGGGAGCTGTTTTTT
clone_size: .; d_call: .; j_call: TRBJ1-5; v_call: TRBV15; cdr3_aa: CATSRDRKNQPQHF; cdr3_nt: TGTGCCACCAGCAGAGACAGAAAGAATCAGCCCCAGCATTTT
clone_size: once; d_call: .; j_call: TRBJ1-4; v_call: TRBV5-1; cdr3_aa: CASSYKQAGVEKLFF; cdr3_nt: TGCGCCAGCAGCTACAAACAGGCGGGAGTTGAAAAACTGTTTTTT
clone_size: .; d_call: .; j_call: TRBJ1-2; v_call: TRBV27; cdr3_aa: CASSARVNYGYTF; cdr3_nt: TGTGCCAGCAGTGCCAGGGTCAACTATGGCTACACCTTC
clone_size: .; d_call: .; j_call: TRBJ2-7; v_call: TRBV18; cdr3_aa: CASSPGAIYEQYF; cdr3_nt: TGTGCCAGCTCACCAGGAGCGATATACGAGCAGTACTTC
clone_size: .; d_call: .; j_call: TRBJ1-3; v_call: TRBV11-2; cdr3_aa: CASSLGSGRGNTIYF; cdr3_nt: TGTGCCAGCAGCTTAGGGTCAGGCCGGGGAAACACCATATATTTT
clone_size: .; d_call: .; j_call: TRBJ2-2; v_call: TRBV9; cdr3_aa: CASSGGRPALAGELFF; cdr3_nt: TGTGCCAGCAGCGGGGGGCGTCCGGCATTGGCCGGGGAGCTGTTTTTT
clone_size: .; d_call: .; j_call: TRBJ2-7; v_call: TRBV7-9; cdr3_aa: CASSNLRTDYEQYF; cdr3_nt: TGTGCCAGCAGCAACCTCCGGACAGACTACGAGCAGTACTTC
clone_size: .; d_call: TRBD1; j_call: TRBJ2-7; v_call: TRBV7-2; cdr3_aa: CASSLNFRTGGNNEQYF; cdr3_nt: TGTGCCAGCAGCTTAAATTTTCGGACAGGGGGTAACAACGAGCAGTACTTC
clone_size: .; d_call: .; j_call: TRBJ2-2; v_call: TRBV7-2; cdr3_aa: CASSRTGELFF; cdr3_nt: TGTGCCAGCAGCCGGACCGGGGAGCTGTTTTTT
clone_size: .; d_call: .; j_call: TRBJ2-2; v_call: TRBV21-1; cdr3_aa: CASLGTASRRGTGELFF; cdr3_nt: TGTGCCAGCTTAGGGACAGCTAGCCGGCGAGGCACCGGGGAGCTGTTTTTT
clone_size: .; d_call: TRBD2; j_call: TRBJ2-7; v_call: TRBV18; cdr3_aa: CASSPPAGDEQYF; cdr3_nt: TGTGCCAGCTCACCACCGGCGGGGGACGAGCAGTACTTC
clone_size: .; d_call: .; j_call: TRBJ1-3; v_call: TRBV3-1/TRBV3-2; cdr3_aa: CASSQYQGPGNTIYF; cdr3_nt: TGTGCCAGCAGCCAGTACCAGGGCCCTGGAAACACCATATATTTT
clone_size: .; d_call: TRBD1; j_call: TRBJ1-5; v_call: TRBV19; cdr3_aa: CASRGQGDQPQHF; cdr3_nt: TGTGCCAGTAGAGGACAGGGGGATCAGCCCCAGCATTTT
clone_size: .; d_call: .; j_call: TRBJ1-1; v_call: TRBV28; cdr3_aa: CASSPELGQNTEAFF; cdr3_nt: TGTGCCAGCAGTCCGGAACTGGGACAGAACACTGAAGCTTTCTTT
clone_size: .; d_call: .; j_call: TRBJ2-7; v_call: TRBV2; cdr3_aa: CASRSRLLSYEQYF; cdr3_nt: TGTGCCAGCAGGTCCAGGTTATTGTCCTACGAGCAGTACTTC
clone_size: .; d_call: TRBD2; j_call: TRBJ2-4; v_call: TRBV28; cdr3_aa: CASTATSGRVGIQYF; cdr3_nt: TGTGCCAGCACCGCGACTAGCGGGAGGGTTGGCATTCAGTACTTC